Below are 5 T cell receptor beta chains sequenced from a single sample in a study of control samples from healthy donors and cancer patients. This table comes from immunoSEQ multiplex PCR, and its TCRdb copy is limited to in-frame clones, with some not included. The sample lists some 200,000 clones; just under 95% were seen once. The sequenced material came from blood. Every receptor here comes from a man aged 18 to 30 in good health.

V and J are TRBV24-1 and TRBJ2-2, with 9 bases identical to TRBD1. CDR3 length: 17 amino acids. Germline trimming cut 2 bases from V and 0 bases from J; bases unmatched to any gene: 3. Per germline, CDR1 KGHDR and CDR2 SFDVKD. Here the CDR3 DNA reads TGTGCCACCAGTGATTCTACAGGGGGCTCGAACACCGGGGAGCTGTTTTTT. Protein sequence: CATSDSTGGSNTGELFF.

The genes are TRBV5-5 and TRBJ1-2, with D tentatively TRBD1 (5 bases). Germline assignment: CDR1 SGHKS and CDR2 YYEKEE (reference sequence). The CDR3 runs to 14 residues. V was shortened by 3 bases and J by 8 bases, with 17 bases between the two germline ends. Written as DNA, the CDR3 is TGTGCCAGCAGCTCGTGGGACCCTAGAGAGGGCTACACCTTC. Translating it yields CASSSWDPREGYTF.

The chain links TRBV18 to TRBJ1-3, with D maybe TRBD1 (5 bases). The V end was cut by 0 bases, the J end by 3 bases, with 12 bases between. This CDR3 is 16 amino acids long. Per the germline V gene, CDR1 is KGHSH and CDR2 is LQKENI. CDR3 loop: CASSPPAQGFGNTIYF. The DNA of the CDR3 is TGTGCCAGCTCACCACCGGCGCAGGGTTTTGGAAACACCATATATTTT.

V usage is TRBV6-1 and J usage is TRBJ1-1; D uncertain. V shed 3 bases and J shed 5 bases, with 7 bases lying between them. Germline V gene data show CDR1 as MNHNS and CDR2 as SASEGT. The CDR3 is 12 amino acids. The chain's CDR3 is CASSDLRTEAFF. CDR3 coding DNA: TGTGCCAGCAGTGATTTAAGGACTGAAGCTTTCTTT.

The CDR3 DNA sequence: TGCGCCAGCAGTGACAGGGGGCGAGAGACCCAGTACTTC. Its protein product is CASSDRGRETQYF. The chain uses TRBV10-2 and TRBJ2-5, with TRBD1 matching 8 bases. CDR3 length: 13 amino acids. Germline V gene sequence: CDR1 WSHSY, CDR2 SAAADI. The V gene end was trimmed by 3 bases and the J gene end by 4 bases; junction bases not matched to a gene: 1.